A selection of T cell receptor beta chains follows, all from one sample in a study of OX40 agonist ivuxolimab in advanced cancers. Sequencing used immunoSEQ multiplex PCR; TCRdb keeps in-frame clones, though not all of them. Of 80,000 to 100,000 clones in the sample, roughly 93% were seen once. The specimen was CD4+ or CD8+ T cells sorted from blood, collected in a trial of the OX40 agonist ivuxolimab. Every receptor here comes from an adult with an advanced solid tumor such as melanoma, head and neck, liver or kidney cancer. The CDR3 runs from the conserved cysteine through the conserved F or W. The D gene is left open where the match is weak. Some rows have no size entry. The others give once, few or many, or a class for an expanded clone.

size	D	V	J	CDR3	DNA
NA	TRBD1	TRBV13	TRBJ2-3	CASSLAGQGTDTQYF	TGTGCCAGCAGCTTAGCGGGACAGGGCACAGATACGCAGTATTTT
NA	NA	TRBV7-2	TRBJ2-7	CASSPGLTHYEQYF	TGTGCCAGCAGCCCCGGACTAACGCACTACGAGCAGTACTTC
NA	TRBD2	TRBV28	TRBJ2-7	CASSGTSGRFSYEQYF	TGTGCCAGCAGTGGAACTAGCGGGAGGTTCTCCTACGAGCAGTACTTC
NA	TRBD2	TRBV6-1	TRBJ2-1	CASSEISGGLAGGEQFF	TGTGCCAGCAGTGAAATCAGCGGGGGACTAGCGGGAGGTGAGCAGTTCTTC
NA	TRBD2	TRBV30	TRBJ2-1	CAWSVRGPLAGGYEQFF	TGTGCCTGGAGTGTACGGGGTCCCTTAGCGGGAGGCTATGAGCAGTTCTTC
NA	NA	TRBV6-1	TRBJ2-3	CASSDMGQGTDTQYF	TGTGCCAGCAGTGATATGGGGCAAGGCACAGATACGCAGTATTTT
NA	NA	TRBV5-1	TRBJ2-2	CASTLTGELFF	TGCGCCAGCACGCTCACCGGGGAGCTGTTTTTT
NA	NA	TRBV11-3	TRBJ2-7	CASSLAQGIYEQYF	TGTGCCAGCAGCTTAGCGCAGGGGATCTACGAGCAGTACTTC
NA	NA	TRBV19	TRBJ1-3	CASSTDGFSGNTIYF	TGTGCCAGTAGTACAGACGGGTTCTCTGGAAACACCATATATTTT
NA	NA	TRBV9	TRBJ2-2	CASSDFRAGANTGELFF	TGTGCCAGCAGCGACTTTAGAGCGGGCGCGAACACCGGGGAGCTGTTTTTT
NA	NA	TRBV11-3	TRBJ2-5	CASSPARGETQYF	TGTGCCAGCAGCCCCGCCCGGGGGGAGACCCAGTACTTC
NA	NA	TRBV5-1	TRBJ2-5	CASSLTLGEQYF	TGCGCCAGCAGCCTAACACTGGGGGAGCAGTACTTC
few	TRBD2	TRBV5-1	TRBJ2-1	CASSPLLTSGEFYNEQFF	TGCGCCAGCAGCCCCCTACTGACTAGCGGGGAATTTTACAATGAGCAGTTCTTC
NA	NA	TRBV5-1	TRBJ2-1	CASSLGWSSYNEQFF	TGCGCCAGCAGCTTGGGCTGGAGCTCCTACAATGAGCAGTTCTTC
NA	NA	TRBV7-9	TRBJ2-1	CASSLAQDGEQFF	TGTGCCAGCAGCTTAGCGCAGGACGGCGAGCAGTTCTTC
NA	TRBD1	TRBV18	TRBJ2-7	CASSPSGTGGEQYF	TGTGCCAGCTCACCTTCCGGGACAGGGGGGGAGCAGTACTTC
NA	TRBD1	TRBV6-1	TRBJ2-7	CASSVGQGDEQYF	TGTGCCAGCAGTGTGGGACAGGGAGATGAGCAGTACTTC
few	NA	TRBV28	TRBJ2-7	CASRAAGQPYEQYF	TGTGCCAGCAGGGCGGCCGGGCAGCCCTACGAGCAGTACTTC
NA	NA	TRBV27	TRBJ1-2	CASSGSGTRGGYTF	TGTGCCAGCAGTGGTAGCGGGACCCGAGGGGGCTACACCTTC
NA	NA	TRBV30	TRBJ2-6	CAGRFGSTSGANVLTF	TGTGCCGGCCGCTTTGGTAGTACCTCTGGGGCCAACGTCCTGACTTTC
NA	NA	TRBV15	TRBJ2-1	CATSREPTGNNEQFF	TGTGCCACCAGCAGAGAACCCACAGGAAACAATGAGCAGTTCTTC
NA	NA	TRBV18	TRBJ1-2	CASSPNRAGDYGYTF	TGTGCCAGCTCACCTAACCGGGCGGGCGACTATGGCTACACCTTC
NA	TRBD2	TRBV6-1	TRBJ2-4	CASTSGTPGNIQYF	TGTGCCAGCACTAGCGGGACCCCAGGAAACATTCAGTACTTC
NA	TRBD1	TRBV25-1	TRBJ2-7	CASRSGQGAYEQYF	TGTGCCAGCAGATCGGGACAGGGGGCCTACGAGCAGTACTTC
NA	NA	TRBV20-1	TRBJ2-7	CSASISEQYF	TGCAGTGCAAGTATTTCCGAGCAGTACTTC
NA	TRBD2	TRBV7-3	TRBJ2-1	CASSSLPGTSGYNEQFF	TGTGCCAGCAGCTCACTGCCGGGGACTAGCGGATACAATGAGCAGTTCTTC
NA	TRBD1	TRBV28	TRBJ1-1	CASSSPGQGDTEAFF	TGTGCCAGCAGTTCCCCGGGACAGGGAGACACTGAAGCTTTCTTT
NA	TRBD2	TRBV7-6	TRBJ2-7	CASSQTSSGFYEQYF	TGTGCCAGCAGCCAAACATCTAGCGGCTTTTACGAGCAGTACTTC
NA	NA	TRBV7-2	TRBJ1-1	CASQSHGPNTEAFF	TGTGCGAGCCAGAGCCACGGTCCGAACACTGAAGCTTTCTTT
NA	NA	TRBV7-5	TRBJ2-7	CARSKDREVADEQYF	TGTGCCAGAAGCAAAGACAGGGAGGTAGCGGACGAGCAGTACTTC
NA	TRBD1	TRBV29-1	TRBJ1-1	CSVVDRGNTEAFF	TGCAGCGTTGTCGACAGGGGGAACACTGAAGCTTTCTTT
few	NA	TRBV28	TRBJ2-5	CASSLWVPGETQYF	TGTGCCAGCAGTTTATGGGTTCCCGGCGAGACCCAGTACTTC
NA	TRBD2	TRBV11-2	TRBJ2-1	CASSLSGRSLSSYNEQFF	TGTGCCAGCAGCCTGAGCGGGAGGTCCCTGAGCTCCTACAATGAGCAGTTCTTC
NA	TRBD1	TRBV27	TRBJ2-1	CASSLLGQGAQGNEQFF	TGTGCCAGCAGTTTATTGGGACAGGGGGCGCAGGGCAATGAGCAGTTCTTC
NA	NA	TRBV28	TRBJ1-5	CASTVDRINQPQHF	TGTGCCAGCACCGTGGACAGAATCAATCAGCCCCAGCATTTT
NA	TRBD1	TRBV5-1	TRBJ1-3	CASSLQGAPGDTIYF	TGCGCCAGCAGCTTACAGGGGGCGCCGGGAGACACCATATATTTT
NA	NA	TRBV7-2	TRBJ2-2	CASSPNGGRTGELFF	TGTGCCAGCAGCCCCAATGGGGGCCGGACCGGGGAGCTGTTTTTT
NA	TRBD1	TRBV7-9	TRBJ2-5	CASSLEVGTGRETQYF	TGTGCCAGCAGCTTAGAAGTCGGGACAGGCCGAGAGACCCAGTACTTC
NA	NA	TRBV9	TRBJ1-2	CASSVDGVGYTF	TGTGCCAGCAGCGTAGATGGGGTAGGCTACACCTTC
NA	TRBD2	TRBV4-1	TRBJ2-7	CASSQATSGRMYEQYF	TGCGCCAGCAGCCAAGCGACTAGCGGGAGAATGTACGAGCAGTACTTC
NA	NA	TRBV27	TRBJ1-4	CASRRFESPATNEKLFF	TGTGCCAGCAGGAGATTCGAGAGCCCTGCAACTAATGAAAAACTGTTTTTT
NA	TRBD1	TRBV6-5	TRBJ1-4	CASSYSGTGWEKLFF	TGTGCCAGCAGTTACTCCGGGACAGGGTGGGAAAAACTGTTTTTT
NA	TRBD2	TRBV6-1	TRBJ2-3	CASSELAGVADTQYF	TGTGCCAGCAGTGAATTAGCGGGAGTTGCCGATACGCAGTATTTT
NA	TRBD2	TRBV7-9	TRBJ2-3	CASTLSLPGGTDTQYF	TGTGCCAGCACCCTCTCTCTGCCGGGAGGTACAGATACGCAGTATTTT
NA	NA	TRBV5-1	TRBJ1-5	CASSLGDLNRPQHF	TGCGCCAGCAGCTTGGGGGATCTCAATCGGCCCCAGCATTTT
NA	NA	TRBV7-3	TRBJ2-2	CASSLTSGSGTGELFF	TGTGCCAGCAGCTTAACCTCAGGGAGTGGCACCGGGGAGCTGTTTTTT
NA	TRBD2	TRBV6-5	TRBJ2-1	CASRLTSGRGDEQFF	TGTGCCAGCAGACTTACTAGCGGGAGAGGCGATGAGCAGTTCTTC
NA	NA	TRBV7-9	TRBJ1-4	CASSRDPTTNEKLFF	TGTGCCAGCAGTCGTGACCCCACAACTAATGAAAAACTGTTTTTT
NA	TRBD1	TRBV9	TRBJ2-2	CASSVLGQGNTGELFF	TGTGCCAGCAGCGTTTTGGGACAGGGGAACACCGGGGAGCTGTTTTTT
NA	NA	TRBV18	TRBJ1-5	CASSPSRAEYSNQPQHF	TGTGCCAGCTCACCGTCTAGGGCGGAATATAGCAATCAGCCCCAGCATTTT
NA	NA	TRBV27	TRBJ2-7	CASSLSLGKPPYEQYF	TGTGCCAGCAGTTTAAGTCTCGGGAAGCCTCCCTACGAGCAGTACTTC
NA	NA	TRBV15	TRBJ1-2	CATSRDLGSNYGYTF	TGTGCCACCAGCAGAGATCTCGGCAGCAACTATGGCTACACCTTC
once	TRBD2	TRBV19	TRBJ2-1	CASSPSGRGNEQFF	TGTGCCAGTAGCCCTAGCGGGAGAGGTAATGAGCAGTTCTTC
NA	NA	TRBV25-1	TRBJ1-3	CASSAIVAGNTIYF	TGTGCCAGCAGTGCCATTGTCGCTGGAAACACCATATATTTT
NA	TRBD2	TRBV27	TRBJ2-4	CASRLAGGGVYF	TGTGCCAGCCGACTAGCGGGAGGTGGAGTGTACTTC
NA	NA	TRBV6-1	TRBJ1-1	CASSETVPFF	TGTGCCAGCAGTGAAACCGTCCCTTTCTTT
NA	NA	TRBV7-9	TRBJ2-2	CASSLGDGTGELFF	TGTGCCAGCAGCTTAGGAGACGGCACCGGGGAGCTGTTTTTT
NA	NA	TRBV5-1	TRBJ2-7	CASSLGSYGSYEQYF	TGCGCCAGCAGCTTGGGATCCTACGGATCCTACGAGCAGTACTTC
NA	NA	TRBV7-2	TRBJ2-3	CASAPRFRTDTQYF	TGTGCCAGCGCCCCGAGGTTCCGCACAGATACGCAGTATTTT
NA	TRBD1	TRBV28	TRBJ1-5	CASSTDGTGTAKAQHF	TGTGCCAGCAGCACCGACGGGACAGGGACCGCCAAGGCCCAGCATTTT